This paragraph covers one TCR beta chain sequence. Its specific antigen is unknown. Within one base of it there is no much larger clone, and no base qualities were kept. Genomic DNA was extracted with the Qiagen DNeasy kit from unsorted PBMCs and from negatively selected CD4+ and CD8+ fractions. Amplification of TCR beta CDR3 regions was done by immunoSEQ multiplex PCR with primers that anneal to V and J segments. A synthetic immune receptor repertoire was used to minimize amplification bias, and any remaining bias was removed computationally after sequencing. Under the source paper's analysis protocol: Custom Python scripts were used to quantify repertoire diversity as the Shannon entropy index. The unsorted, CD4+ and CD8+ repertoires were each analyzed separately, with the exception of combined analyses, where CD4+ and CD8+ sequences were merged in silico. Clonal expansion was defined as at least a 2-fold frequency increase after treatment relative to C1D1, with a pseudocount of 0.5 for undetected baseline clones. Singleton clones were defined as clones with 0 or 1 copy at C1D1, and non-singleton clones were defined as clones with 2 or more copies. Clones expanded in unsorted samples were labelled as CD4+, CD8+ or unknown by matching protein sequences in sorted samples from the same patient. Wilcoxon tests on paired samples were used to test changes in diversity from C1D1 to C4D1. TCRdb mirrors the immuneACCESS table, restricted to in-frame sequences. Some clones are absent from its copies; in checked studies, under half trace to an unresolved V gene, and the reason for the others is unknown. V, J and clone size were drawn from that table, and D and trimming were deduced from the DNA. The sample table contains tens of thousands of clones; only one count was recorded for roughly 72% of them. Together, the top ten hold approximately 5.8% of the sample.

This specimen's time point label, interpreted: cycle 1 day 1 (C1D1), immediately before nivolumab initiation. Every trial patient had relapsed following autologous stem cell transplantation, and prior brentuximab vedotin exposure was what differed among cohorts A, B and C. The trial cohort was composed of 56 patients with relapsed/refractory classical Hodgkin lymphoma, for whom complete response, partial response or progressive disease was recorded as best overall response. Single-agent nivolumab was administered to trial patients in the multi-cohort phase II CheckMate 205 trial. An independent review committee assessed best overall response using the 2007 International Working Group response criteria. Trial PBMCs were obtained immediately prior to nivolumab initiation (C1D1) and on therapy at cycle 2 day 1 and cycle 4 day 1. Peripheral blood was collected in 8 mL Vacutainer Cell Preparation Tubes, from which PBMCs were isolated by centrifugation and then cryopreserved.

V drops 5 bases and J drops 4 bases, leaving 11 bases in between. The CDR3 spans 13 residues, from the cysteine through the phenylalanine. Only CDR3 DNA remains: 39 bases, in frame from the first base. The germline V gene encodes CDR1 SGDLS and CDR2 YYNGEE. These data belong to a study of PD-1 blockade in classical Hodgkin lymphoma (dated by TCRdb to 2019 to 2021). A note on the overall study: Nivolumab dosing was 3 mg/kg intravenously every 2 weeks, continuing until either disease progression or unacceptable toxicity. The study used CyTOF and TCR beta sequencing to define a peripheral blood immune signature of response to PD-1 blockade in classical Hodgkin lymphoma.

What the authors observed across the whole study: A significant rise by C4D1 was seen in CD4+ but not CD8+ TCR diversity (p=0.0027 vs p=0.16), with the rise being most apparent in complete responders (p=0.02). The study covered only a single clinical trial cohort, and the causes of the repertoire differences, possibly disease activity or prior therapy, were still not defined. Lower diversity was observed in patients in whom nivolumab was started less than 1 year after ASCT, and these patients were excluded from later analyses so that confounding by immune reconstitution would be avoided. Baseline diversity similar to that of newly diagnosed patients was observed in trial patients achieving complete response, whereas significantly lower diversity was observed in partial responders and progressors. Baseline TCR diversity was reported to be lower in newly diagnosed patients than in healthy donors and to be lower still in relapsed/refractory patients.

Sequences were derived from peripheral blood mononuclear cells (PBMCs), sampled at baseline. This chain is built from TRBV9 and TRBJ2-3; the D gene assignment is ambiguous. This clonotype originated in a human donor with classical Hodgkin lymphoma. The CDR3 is CASSYSQADTQYF. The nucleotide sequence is TGTGCCAGCAGTTATAGTCAGGCAGATACGCAGTATTTT.